This T cell receptor beta chain was sequenced for a study of OX40 agonist ivuxolimab in advanced cancers. The germline V gene has CDR1 LGHNA and CDR2 YSLEER. The CDR3 runs to 14 residues. Trimming took 0 bases from V and 3 from J, leaving 9 bases between them. Some clones are missing from TCRdb's copy, which holds only in-frame ones; the method was immunoSEQ multiplex PCR. The sample consists of 50,000 to 65,000 clones, approximately 89% of them appearing once. The sample was CD4+ or CD8+ T cells sorted from blood, taken in a trial of the OX40 agonist ivuxolimab. The chain uses TRBV4-3 and TRBJ2-7; no firm D call. The TCR was taken from an adult with an advanced solid tumor such as melanoma, head and neck, liver or kidney cancer. CDR3 sequence (DNA): TGCGCCAGCAGCCAAGATAACGGTCTCTACGAGCAGTACTTC. Its translation is CASSQDNGLYEQYF.